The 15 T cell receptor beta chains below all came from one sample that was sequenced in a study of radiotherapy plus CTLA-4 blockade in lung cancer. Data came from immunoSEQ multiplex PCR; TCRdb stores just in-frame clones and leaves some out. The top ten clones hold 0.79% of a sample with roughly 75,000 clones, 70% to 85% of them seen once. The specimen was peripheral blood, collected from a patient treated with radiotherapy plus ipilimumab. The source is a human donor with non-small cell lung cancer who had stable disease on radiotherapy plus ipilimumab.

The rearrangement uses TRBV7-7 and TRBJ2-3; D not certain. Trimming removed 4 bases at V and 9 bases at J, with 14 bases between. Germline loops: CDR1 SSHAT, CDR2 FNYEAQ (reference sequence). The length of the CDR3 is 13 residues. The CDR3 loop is CASSSGPQDTQYF. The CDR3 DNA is TGTGCCAGCAGCTCCGGGCCCCAAGACACGCAGTATTTT.

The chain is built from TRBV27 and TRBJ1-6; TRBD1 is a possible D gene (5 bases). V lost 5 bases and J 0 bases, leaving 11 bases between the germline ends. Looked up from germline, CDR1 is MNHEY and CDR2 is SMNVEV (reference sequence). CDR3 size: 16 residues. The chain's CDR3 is CASSHRGVSYNSPLHF. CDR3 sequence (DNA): TGTGCCAGCAGTCATAGAGGGGTCTCCTATAATTCACCCCTCCACTTT.

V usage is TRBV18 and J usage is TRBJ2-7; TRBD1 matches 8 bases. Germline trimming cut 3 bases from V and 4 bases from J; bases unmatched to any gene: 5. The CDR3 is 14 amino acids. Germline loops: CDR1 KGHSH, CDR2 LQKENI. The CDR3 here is CASSPTGVTYEQYF. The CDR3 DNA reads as TGTGCCAGCTCACCGACAGGGGTGACTTACGAGCAGTACTTC.

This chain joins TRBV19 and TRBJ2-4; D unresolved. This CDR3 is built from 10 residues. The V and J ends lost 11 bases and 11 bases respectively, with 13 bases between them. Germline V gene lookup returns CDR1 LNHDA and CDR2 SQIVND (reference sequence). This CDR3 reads CAGTWPLQYF. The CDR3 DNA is TGTGCCGGTACTTGGCCGCTTCAGTACTTC. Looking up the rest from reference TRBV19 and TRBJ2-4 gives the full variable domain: DGGITQSPKYLFRKEGQNVTLSCEQNLNHDAMYWYRQDPGQGLRLIYYSQIVNDFQKGDIAEGYSVSREKKESFPLTVTSAQKNPTAFYLCAGTWPLQYFGAGTRLSVL.

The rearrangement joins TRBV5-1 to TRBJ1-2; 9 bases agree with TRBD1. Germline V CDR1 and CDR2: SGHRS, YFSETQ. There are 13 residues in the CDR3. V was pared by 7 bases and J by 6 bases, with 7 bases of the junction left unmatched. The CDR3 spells CASESDRGHGYTF. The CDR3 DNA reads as TGCGCCAGCGAGTCGGACAGGGGCCATGGCTACACCTTC. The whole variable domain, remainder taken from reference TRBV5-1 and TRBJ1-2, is KAGVTQTPRYLIKTRGQQVTLSCSPISGHRSVSWYQQTPGQGLQFLFEYFSETQRNKGNFPGRFSGRQFSNSRSEMNVSTLELGDSALYLCASESDRGHGYTFGSGTRLTVV.

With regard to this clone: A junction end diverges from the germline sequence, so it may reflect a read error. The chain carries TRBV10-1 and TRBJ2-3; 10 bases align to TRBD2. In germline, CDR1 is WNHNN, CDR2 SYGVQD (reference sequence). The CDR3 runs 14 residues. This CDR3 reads CASSESGLADKRGF. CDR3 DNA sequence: TGCGCCAGCAGTGAGTCAGGACTAGCGGATAAACGGGGATTT.

CDR3 DNA: TGCAGCTCAAGACAGGGATGGAACACTGAAGCTTTCTTT. Translation: CSSRQGWNTEAFF. The genes are TRBV29-1 and TRBJ1-1, with 7 nucleotides matching TRBD1. Germline values: CDR1 SQVTM, CDR2 ANQGSEA. The CDR3 spans 13 residues. The V and J ends lost 8 bases and 1 base, in that order; junction bases with no gene match: 7.

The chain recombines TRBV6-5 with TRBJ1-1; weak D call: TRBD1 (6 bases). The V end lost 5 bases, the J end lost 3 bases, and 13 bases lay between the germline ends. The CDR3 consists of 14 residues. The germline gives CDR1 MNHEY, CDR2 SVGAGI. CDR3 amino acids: CASSARQAHTEAFF. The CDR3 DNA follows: TGTGCCAGCAGTGCCCGACAGGCGCACACTGAAGCTTTCTTT.

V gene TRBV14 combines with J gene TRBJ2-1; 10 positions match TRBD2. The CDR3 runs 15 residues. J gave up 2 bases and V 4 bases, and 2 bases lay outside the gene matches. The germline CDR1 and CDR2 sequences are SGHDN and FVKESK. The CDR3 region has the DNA TGTGCCAGCAGCCGGAGCGGGGGGGCCTACAATGAGCAGTTCTTC. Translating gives CASSRSGGAYNEQFF.

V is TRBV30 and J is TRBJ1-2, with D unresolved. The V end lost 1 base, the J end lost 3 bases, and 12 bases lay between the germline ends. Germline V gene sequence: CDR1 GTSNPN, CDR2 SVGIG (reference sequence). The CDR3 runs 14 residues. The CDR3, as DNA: TGTGCCTGGAGTGGCGAGACCGCGGACTATGGCTACACCTTC. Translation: CAWSGETADYGYTF.

The CDR3 DNA reads TGTGCCAGCAGTTTACAGGGGACAGCGGAACTCTATGGCTACACCTTC. It specifies CASSLQGTAELYGYTF. V usage is TRBV6-6 and J usage is TRBJ1-2, with TRBD1 matching over 7 bases. This CDR3 contains 16 residues. CDR1 is MNHNY, CDR2 SVGAGI, per germline (reference sequence). The J segment lost 4 bases and the V segment lost 4 bases, leaving 12 bases of the junction unmatched.

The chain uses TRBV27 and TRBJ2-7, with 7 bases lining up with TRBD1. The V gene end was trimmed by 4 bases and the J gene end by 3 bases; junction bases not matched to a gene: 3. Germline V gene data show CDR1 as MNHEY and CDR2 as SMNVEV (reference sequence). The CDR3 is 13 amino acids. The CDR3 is CASSSRTGYEQYF. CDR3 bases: TGTGCCAGCAGTTCAAGGACAGGCTACGAGCAGTACTTC.

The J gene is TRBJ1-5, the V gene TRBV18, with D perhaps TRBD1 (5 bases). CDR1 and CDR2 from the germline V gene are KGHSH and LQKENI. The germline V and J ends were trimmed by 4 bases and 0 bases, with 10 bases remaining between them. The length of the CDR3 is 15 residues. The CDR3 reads CASSLRQNSNQPQHF. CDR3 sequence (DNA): TGTGCCAGCTCACTTCGACAGAATAGCAATCAGCCCCAGCATTTT.

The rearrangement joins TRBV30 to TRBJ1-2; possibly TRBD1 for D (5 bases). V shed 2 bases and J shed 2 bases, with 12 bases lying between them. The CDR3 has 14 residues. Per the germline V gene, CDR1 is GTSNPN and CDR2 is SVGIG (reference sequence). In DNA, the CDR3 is TGTGCCTGGAGTTCGGGACGGAAAAACTATGGCTACACCTTC. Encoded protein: CAWSSGRKNYGYTF.

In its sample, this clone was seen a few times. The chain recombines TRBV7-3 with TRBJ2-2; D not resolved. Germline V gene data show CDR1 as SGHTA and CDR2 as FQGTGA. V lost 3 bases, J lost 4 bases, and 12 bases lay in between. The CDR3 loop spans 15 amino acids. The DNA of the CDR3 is TGTGCCAGCAGCTTCCGAACTTTCGGCACCGGGGAGCTGTTTTTT. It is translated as CASSFRTFGTGELFF.